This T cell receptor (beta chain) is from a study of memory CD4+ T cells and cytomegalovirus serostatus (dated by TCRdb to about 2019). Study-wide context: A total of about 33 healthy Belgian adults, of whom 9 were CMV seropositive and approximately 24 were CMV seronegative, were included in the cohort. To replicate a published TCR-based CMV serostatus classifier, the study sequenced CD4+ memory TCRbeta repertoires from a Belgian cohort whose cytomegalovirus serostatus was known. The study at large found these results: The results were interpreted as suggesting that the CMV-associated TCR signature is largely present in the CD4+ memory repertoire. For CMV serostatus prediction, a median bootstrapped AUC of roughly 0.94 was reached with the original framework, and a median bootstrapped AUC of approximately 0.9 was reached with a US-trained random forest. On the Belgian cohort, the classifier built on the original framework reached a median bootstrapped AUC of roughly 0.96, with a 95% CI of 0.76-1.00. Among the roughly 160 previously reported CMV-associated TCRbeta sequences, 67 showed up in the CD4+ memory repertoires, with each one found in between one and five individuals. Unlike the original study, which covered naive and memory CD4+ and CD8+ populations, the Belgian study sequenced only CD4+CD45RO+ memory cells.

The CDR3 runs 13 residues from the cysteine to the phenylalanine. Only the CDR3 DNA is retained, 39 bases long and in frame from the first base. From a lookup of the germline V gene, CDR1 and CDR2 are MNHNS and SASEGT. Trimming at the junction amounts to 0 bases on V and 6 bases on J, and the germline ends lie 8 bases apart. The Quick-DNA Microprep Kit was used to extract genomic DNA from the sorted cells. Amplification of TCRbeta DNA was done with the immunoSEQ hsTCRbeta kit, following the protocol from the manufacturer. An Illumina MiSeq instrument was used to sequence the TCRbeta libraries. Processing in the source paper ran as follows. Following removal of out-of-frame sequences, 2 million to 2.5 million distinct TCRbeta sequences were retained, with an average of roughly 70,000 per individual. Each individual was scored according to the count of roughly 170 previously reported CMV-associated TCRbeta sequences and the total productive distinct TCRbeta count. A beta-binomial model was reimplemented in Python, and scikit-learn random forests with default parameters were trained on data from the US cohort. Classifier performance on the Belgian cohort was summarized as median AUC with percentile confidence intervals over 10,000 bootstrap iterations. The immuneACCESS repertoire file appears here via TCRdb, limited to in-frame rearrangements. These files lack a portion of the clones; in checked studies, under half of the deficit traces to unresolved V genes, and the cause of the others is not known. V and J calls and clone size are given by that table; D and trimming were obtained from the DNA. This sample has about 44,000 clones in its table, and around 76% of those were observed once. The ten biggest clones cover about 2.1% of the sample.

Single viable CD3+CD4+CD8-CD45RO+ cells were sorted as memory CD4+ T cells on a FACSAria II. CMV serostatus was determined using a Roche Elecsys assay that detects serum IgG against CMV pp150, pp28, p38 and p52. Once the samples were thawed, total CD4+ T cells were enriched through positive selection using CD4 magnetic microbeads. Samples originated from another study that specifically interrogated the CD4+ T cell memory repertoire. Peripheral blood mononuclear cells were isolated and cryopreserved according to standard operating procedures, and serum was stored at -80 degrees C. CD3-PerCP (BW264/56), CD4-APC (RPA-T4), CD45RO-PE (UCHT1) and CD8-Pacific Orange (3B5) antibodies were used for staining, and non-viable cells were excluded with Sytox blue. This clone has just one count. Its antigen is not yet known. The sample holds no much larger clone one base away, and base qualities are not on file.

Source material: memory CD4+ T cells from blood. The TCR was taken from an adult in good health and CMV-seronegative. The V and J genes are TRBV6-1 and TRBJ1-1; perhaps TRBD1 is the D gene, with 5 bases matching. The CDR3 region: CASSEAGRAEAFF. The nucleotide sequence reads TGTGCCAGCAGTGAAGCGGGGCGAGCTGAAGCTTTCTTT.